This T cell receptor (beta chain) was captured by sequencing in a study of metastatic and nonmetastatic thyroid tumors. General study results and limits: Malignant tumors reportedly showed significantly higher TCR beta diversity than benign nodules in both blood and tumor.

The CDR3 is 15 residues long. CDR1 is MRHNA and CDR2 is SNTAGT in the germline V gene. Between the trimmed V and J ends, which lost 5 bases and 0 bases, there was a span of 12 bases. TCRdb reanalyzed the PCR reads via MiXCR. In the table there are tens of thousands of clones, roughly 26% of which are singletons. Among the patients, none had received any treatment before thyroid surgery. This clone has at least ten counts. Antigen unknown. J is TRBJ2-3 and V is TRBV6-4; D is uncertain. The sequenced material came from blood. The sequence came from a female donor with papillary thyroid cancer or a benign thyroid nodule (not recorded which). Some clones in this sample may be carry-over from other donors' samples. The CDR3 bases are TGTGCCAGCAGTCCTCCCGCGACTAGCACAGATACGCAGTATTTT. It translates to CASSPPATSTDTQYF.